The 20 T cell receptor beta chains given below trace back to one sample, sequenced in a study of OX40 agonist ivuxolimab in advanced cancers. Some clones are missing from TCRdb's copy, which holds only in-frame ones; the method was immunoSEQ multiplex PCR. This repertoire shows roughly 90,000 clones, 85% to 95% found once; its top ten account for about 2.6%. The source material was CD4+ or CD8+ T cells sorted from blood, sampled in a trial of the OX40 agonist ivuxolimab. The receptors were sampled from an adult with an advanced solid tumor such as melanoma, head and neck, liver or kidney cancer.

This chain's CDR3 is CASSPDRFLYGYTF. The CDR3 region has the DNA TGTGCCAGCAGCCCTGACAGGTTCCTCTATGGCTACACCTTC. The chain links TRBV21-1 to TRBJ1-2; TRBD1, the table's D call, was not compared with the DNA. TRBV21-1 is annotated as a pseudogene. CDR3 length: 14 amino acids.

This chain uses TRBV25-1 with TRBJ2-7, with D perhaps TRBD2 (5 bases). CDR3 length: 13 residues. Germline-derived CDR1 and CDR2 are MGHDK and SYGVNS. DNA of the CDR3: TGTGCTAGCGAGCAGGAGAGCTCCTACGAGCAGTACTTC. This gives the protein CASEQESSYEQYF.

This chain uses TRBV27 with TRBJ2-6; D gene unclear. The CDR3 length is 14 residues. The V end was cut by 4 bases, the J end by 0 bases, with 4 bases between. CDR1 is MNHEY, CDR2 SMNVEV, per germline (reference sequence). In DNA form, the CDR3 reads TGTGCCAGCAGTTCCTACTCTGGGGCCAACGTCCTGACTTTC. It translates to CASSSYSGANVLTF.

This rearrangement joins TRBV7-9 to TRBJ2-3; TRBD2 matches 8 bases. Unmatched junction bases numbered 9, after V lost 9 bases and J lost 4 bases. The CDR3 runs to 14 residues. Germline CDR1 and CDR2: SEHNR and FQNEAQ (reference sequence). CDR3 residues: CASFPAGAPDTQYF. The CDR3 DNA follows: TGTGCCAGTTTTCCAGCGGGAGCCCCAGATACGCAGTATTTT.

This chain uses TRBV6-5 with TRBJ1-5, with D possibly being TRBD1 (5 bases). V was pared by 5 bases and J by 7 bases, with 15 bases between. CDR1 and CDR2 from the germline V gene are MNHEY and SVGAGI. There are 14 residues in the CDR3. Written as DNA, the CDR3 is TGTGCCAGCAGTCCCTTTAGACAGAGACAGCCCCAGCATTTT. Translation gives CASSPFRQRQPQHF.

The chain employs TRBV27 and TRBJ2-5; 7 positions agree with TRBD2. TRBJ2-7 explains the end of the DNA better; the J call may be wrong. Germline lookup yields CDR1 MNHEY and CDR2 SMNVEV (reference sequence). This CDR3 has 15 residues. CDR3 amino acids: CASSLGWGGTYEQYF. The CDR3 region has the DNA TGTGCCAGCAGTTTAGGCTGGGGGGGAACCTACGAGCAGTACTTC.

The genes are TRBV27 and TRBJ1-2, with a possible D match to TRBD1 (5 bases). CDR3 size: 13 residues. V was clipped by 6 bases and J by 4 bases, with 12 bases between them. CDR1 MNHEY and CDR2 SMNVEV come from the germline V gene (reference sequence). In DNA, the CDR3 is TGTGCCAGCAGCTCGACAGCCTCCTATGGCTACACCTTC. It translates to CASSSTASYGYTF.

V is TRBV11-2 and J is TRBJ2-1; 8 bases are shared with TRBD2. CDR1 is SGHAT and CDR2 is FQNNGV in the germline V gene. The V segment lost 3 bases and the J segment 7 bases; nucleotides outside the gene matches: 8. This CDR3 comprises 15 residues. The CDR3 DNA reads TGTGCCAGCAGCTTTTTTAGCGGGACGGGGAATGAGCAGTTCTTC. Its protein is CASSFFSGTGNEQFF. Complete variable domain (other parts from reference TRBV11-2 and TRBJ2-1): EAGVAQSPRYKIIEKRQSVAFWCNPISGHATLYWYQQILGQGPKLLIQFQNNGVVDDSQLPKDRFSAERLKGVDSTLKIQPAKLEDSAVYLCASSFFSGTGNEQFFGPGTRLTVL.

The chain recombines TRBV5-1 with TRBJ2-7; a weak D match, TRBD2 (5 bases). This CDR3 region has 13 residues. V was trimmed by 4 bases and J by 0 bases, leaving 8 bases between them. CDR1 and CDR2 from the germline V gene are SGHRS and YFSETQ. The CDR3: CASSLTSSYEQYF. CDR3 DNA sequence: TGCGCCAGCAGCCTAACTAGCTCCTACGAGCAGTACTTC.

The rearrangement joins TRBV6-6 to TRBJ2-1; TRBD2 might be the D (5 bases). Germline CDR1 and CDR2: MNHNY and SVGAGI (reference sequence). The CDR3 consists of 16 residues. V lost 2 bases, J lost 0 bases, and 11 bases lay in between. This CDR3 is CASSYGRDSSYNEQFF. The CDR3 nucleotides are TGTGCCAGCAGTTACGGACGGGATAGCTCCTACAATGAGCAGTTCTTC.

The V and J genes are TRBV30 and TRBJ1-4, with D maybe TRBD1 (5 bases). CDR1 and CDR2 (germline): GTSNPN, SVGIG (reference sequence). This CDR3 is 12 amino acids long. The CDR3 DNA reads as TGTGGGATCAGGGCGATTAATGAAAAACTGTTTTTT. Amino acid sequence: CGIRAINEKLFF.

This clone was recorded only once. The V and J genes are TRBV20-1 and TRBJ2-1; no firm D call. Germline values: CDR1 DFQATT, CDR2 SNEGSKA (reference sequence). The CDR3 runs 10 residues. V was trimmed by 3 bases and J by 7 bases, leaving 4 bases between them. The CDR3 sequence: CSASMNEQFF. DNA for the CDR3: TGCAGTGCTAGTATGAATGAGCAGTTCTTC.

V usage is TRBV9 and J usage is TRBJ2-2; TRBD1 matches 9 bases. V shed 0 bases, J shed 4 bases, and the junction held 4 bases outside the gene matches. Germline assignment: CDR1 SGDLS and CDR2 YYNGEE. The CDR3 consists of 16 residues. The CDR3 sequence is CASSVDGTGLTGELFF. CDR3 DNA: TGTGCCAGCAGCGTAGATGGGACAGGGCTCACCGGGGAGCTGTTTTTT.

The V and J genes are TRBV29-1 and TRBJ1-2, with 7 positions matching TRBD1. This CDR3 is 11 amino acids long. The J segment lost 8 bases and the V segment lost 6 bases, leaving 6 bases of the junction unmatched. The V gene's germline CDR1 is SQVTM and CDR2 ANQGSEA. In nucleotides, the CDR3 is TGCAGCGTGCCGACAGGGCCCGGCTACACCTTC. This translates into CSVPTGPGYTF. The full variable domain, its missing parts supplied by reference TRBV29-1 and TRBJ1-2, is SAVISQKPSRDICQRGTSLTIQCQVDSQVTMMFWYRQQPGQSLTLIATANQGSEATYESGFVIDKFPISRPNLTFSTLTVSNMSPEDSSIYLCSVPTGPGYTFGSGTRLTVV.

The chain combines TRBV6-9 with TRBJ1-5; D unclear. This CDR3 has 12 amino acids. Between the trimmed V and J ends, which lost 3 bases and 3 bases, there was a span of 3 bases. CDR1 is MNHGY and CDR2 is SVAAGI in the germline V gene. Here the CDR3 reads CASSYANQPQHF. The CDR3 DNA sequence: TGTGCCAGCAGTTACGCCAATCAGCCCCAGCATTTT.

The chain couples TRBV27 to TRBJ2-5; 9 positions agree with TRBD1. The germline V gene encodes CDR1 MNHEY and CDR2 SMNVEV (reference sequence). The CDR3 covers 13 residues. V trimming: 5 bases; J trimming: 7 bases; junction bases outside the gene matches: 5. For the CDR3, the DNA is TGTGCCAGCAGTCCCGGGACAGGGAGGACCCAGTACTTC. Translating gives CASSPGTGRTQYF.

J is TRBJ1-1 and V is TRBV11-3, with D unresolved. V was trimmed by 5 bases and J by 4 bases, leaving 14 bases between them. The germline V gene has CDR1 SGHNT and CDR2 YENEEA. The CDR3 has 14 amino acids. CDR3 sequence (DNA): TGTGCCAGCAGCGCTCGGACGGAATCCACTGAAGCTTTCTTT. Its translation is CASSARTESTEAFF.

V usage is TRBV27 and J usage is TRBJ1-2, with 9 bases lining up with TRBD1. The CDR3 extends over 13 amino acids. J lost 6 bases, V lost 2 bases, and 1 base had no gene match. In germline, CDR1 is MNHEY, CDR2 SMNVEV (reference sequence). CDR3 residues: CASSLGTGHGYTF. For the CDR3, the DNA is TGTGCCAGCAGTTTAGGGACAGGGCATGGCTACACCTTC.

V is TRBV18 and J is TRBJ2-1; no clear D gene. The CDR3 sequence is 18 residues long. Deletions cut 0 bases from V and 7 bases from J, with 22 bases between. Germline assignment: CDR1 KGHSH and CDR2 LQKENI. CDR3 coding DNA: TGTGCCAGCTCACCACCGTCCTTACCGGCGAGAATTGTGAATGAGCAGTTCTTC. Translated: CASSPPSLPARIVNEQFF.

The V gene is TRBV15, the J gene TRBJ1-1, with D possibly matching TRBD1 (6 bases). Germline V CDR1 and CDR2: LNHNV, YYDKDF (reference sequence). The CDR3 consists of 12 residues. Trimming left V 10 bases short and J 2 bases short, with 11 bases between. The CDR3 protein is CASKGGNTEAFF. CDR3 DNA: TGTGCCAGCAAGGGGGGAAACACTGAAGCTTTCTTT.